The 32 T cell receptor beta chains listed next were all sequenced from one sample in a study of blood T cells in healthy people across ages. Alongside a J-beta primer mix, a sample-barcoded 5' primer served in a second PCR lasting about 6 to 12 cycles. Each CDR3 protein gets one entry after TCRdb re-called the 5' RACE reads with MiXCR. The sample lists approximately 800,000 distinct CDR3 sequences, 53% occurring once. The sequencing sample was made of blood. All receptors come from an elderly man in good health.

The J gene is TRBJ2-7, the V gene TRBV6-2 or TRBV6-3; a weak D match, TRBD2 (6 bases). The DNA end is a closer match to TRBJ2-5, so the J assignment may be wrong. The CDR3 contains 16 residues. CDR1 is MNHEY and CDR2 is SVGEGT in the germline V gene. CDR3 bases: TGTGCCAGCAGCGGCTTGGGTGCGGGATCGAGGGAGACCCAGTACTTC. This encodes CASSGLGAGSRETQYF.

The sample holds a few counts of this clonotype. V usage is TRBV29-1 and J usage is TRBJ2-5; 9 bases line up with TRBD1. The CDR3 covers 13 residues. Germline values: CDR1 SQVTM, CDR2 ANQGSEA. The junction had 6 bases not matched to a gene; V was cut back by 7 bases and J by 3 bases. The CDR3 reads CSARQGGKETQYF. As DNA, the CDR3 is TGCAGCGCGAGACAGGGGGGGAAAGAGACCCAGTACTTC.

The rearrangement links TRBV20-1 to TRBJ2-5; no definite D call. Judging by the DNA end, TRBJ2-4 fits better; the J call may be wrong. Looked up from germline, CDR1 is DFQATT and CDR2 is SNEGSKA (reference sequence). The CDR3 has 12 residues. The CDR3 protein is CSAHGPWGIQYF. The CDR3 DNA follows: TGCAGTGCCCATGGGCCTTGGGGCATTCAGTACTTC.

The chain combines TRBV9 with TRBJ2-3; TRBD2 agrees at 9 bases. The length of the CDR3 is 15 residues. Trimming at V came to 0 bases and at J to 14 bases, leaving 13 bases not matched to a gene. The germline gives CDR1 SGDLS, CDR2 YYNGEE. The CDR3 spells CASSVGTSGHRYAYF. CDR3 sequence (DNA): TGTGCCAGCAGCGTAGGAACTAGCGGGCACAGATACGCGTATTTT.

The chain couples TRBV3-1 to TRBJ1-4; D is unresolved. The germline V and J ends were trimmed by 3 bases and 0 bases, with 11 bases remaining between them. The V gene's germline CDR1 is LGHDT and CDR2 YNNKEL (reference sequence). The CDR3 length is 16 residues. CDR3 residues: CASSHEHFSTNEKLFF. CDR3 sequence (DNA): TGTGCCAGCAGCCACGAGCACTTTTCAACTAATGAAAAACTGTTTTTT.

The chain joins TRBV7-3 to TRBJ2-7; possible D gene TRBD1, 6 bases. The J call is doubtful: the DNA matches TRBJ2-5 better. The CDR3 length is 14 residues. CDR1 is SGHTA and CDR2 is FQGTGA in the germline V gene. Here the CDR3 reads CASSSGQPRETQYF. The CDR3 nucleotides read TGTGCCAGCAGCTCCGGACAGCCTCGTGAGACCCAGTACTTC.

This clonotype showed up just a few times. V is TRBV7-9 and J is TRBJ2-3; TRBD1 is a possible D gene (5 bases). This CDR3 has 18 residues. Germline V gene data show CDR1 as SEHNR and CDR2 as FQNEAQ (reference sequence). Trimming removed 1 base at V and 14 bases at J, with 31 bases between. The DNA of the CDR3 is TGTGCCAGCAGCTTAGTCCCTCGGTTGGCAGGGATAGAGAAATACGCGTATTTT. Its translation: CASSLVPRLAGIEKYAYF.

This chain links TRBV9 with TRBJ2-3; 11 nucleotides align to TRBD2. V lost 2 bases and J lost 2; bases outside the gene matches: 4. The CDR3 loop spans 16 amino acids. Germline loops: CDR1 SGDLS, CDR2 YYNGEE. This CDR3 is CASSVGTSGVTDTQYF. The CDR3 region has the DNA TGTGCCAGCAGCGTTGGGACTAGCGGTGTCACAGATACGCAGTATTTT.

The chain recombines TRBV12-3 or TRBV12-4 with TRBJ1-5; 8 nucleotides line up with TRBD1. CDR3 length: 15 amino acids. V shed 6 bases and J 5 bases; nucleotides not matched to a gene: 9. CDR3 bases: TGTGCCAGCAGAGCGACAGGGGAGATGGATCAGCCCCAGCATTTT. Translation gives CASRATGEMDQPQHF.

The V call is TRBV6-5, the J call TRBJ1-6; D is perhaps TRBD1 (5 bases). V was pared by 6 bases and J by 7 bases, with 16 bases between. This CDR3 region has 15 residues. Per the germline V gene, CDR1 is MNHEY and CDR2 is SVGAGI. The CDR3 DNA follows: TGTGCCAGCAGCCGGCCGGGACTGGGGAATTCACCCCTCCACTTT. Its translation: CASSRPGLGNSPLHF.

This clonotype was counted once. The chain uses TRBV9 and TRBJ2-1; weak D call: TRBD2 (6 bases). The CDR3 length is 15 residues. V lost 4 bases to trimming and J lost 9 bases, with 20 bases between them. Germline V gene data show CDR1 as SGDLS and CDR2 as YYNGEE. CDR3 in DNA: TGTGCCAGCAGCCCAGGCGGTGGCGGGGTCGGTGAGCAGTTCTTC. It specifies CASSPGGGGVGEQFF. The full variable domain, with the rest looked up from reference TRBV9 and TRBJ2-1, is DSGVTQTPKHLITATGQRVTLRCSPRSGDLSVYWYQQSLDQGLQFLIQYYNGEERAKGNILERFSAQQFPDLHSELNLSSLELGDSALYFCASSPGGGGVGEQFFGPGTRLTVL.

The rearrangement joins TRBV6-5 to TRBJ2-7; 8 bases fit TRBD1. The germline gives CDR1 MNHEY, CDR2 SVGAGI. Unmatched junction bases numbered 6, after V lost 3 bases and J lost 2 bases. The CDR3 extends over 15 amino acids. CDR3: CASSYLQGVAYEQYF. CDR3 DNA: TGTGCCAGCAGTTATTTACAGGGGGTTGCCTACGAGCAGTACTTC.

The table lists this clonotype with a few counts. The CDR3 sequence is CASSQNRLAGAPASYNEQFF. The CDR3 coding sequence is TGTGCCAGCAGCCAAAATCGACTAGCGGGAGCTCCCGCTTCCTACAATGAGCAGTTCTTC. The chain carries TRBV7-3 and TRBJ2-1; 12 nucleotides align to TRBD2. Germline V gene lookup returns CDR1 SGHTA and CDR2 FQGTGA. This CDR3 region has 20 residues. With V trimmed by 5 bases and J by 1 base, 15 bases remained unmatched.

This chain joins TRBV6-2 or TRBV6-3 and TRBJ2-3, with 9 bases identical to TRBD1. J lost 14 bases, V lost 1 base, and 19 bases had no gene match. CDR3 length: 17 residues. Germline V CDR1 and CDR2: MNHEY, SVGEGT. Here the CDR3 DNA reads TGTGCCAGCAGTTACTTTTTGGGACAGGGAACTGTCAGATACGCGTATTTT. Its translation: CASSYFLGQGTVRYAYF.

The gene calls are TRBV6-6 and TRBJ2-1; 9 positions agree with TRBD1. Germline trimming cut 5 bases from V and 7 bases from J; bases unmatched to any gene: 9. This CDR3 has 15 amino acids. Germline values: CDR1 MNHNY, CDR2 SVGAGI (reference sequence). For the CDR3, the DNA is TGTGCCAGCAGTGGCGGGACAGGGATCGGAAATGAGCAGTTCTTC. Translation: CASSGGTGIGNEQFF.

This chain links TRBV12-3 or TRBV12-4 with TRBJ2-1, with 8 positions matching TRBD2. Trimming removed 6 bases from V and 8 bases from J; junction bases left unmatched: 6. The CDR3 consists of 13 residues. The CDR3 is CASSGGGRYEQFF. DNA of the CDR3: TGTGCCAGCAGCGGGGGGGGGCGGTATGAGCAGTTCTTC.

The chain combines TRBV12-3 or TRBV12-4 with TRBJ2-1; TRBD2 might be the D (5 bases). The CDR3 sequence is 14 residues long. The V and J ends lost 2 bases and 8 bases respectively, with 13 bases between them. The CDR3 DNA reads TGTGCCAGCAGTTTAACTAGTCAGTACTATGAGCAGTTCTTC. It is translated as CASSLTSQYYEQFF.

The DNA of the CDR3 is TGTGCCAGCAGCTTACTTGGGGCGGGGAACACTGAAGCTTTCTTT. The encoded protein is CASSLLGAGNTEAFF. The chain carries TRBV7-3 and TRBJ1-1; a weak D match, TRBD1 (5 bases). CDR3 length: 15 residues. Germline V lookup: CDR1 SGHTA, CDR2 FQGTGA. V shed 2 bases and J shed 1 base, with 11 bases lying between them.

The chain combines TRBV20-1 with TRBJ2-7; 9 positions agree with TRBD1. V lost 4 bases to trimming and J lost 1 base; unmatched junction nucleotides: 8. CDR3 length: 15 amino acids. Germline V gene sequence: CDR1 DFQATT, CDR2 SNEGSKA (reference sequence). CDR3 DNA sequence: TGCAGTGCTACCCCCGGACAGGGGATATCCTACGAGCAGTACTTC. Translated, it gives CSATPGQGISYEQYF.

This clonotype was observed at least ten times. The chain combines TRBV20-1 with TRBJ1-4, with TRBD1 as a possible D gene (5 bases). In germline, CDR1 is DFQATT, CDR2 SNEGSKA (reference sequence). The CDR3 loop spans 15 amino acids. V was trimmed by 5 bases and J by 2 bases, leaving 15 bases between them. This CDR3 reads CSAGGGRGTNEKLFF. CDR3 coding DNA: TGCAGTGCTGGGGGAGGGAGGGGTACTAATGAAAAACTGTTTTTT.

Worth noting for this clonotype: The junction differs from germline at one of its ends, possibly a read error. The rearrangement joins TRBV6-2 or TRBV6-3 to TRBJ2-1, with TRBD2 as a possible D gene (5 bases). CDR1 and CDR2 from the germline V gene are MNHEY and SVGEGT. The CDR3 extends over 15 amino acids. CDR3 amino acids: CAGSTLAKDDNEQFF. The CDR3 coding sequence is TGTGCCGGCAGTACCTTAGCGAAAGACGACAATGAGCAGTTCTTC.

The chain employs TRBV5-1 and TRBJ1-2; no clear D gene. CDR1 is SGHRS and CDR2 is YFSETQ in the germline V gene. V lost 0 bases, J lost 7 bases, and 10 bases lay in between. This CDR3 comprises 13 residues. The CDR3 region is CASSLEEDGGYTF. CDR3 DNA: TGCGCCAGCAGCTTGGAGGAGGACGGTGGCTACACCTTC.

This clonotype was counted between two and nine times. CDR3 region: CASSLSSLSYGYTF. CDR3 DNA sequence: TGTGCCAGCAGCTTATCGTCTCTCAGCTATGGCTACACCTTC. V is TRBV7-9 and J is TRBJ1-2; D gene unclear. This CDR3 is 14 amino acids long. V gave up 2 bases and J gave up 4 bases, with 11 bases separating them. CDR1 is SEHNR and CDR2 is FQNEAQ in the germline V gene (reference sequence).

CDR3 sequence (DNA): TGCAGTGCTAGATGGCCGGGACAGGGGGACGAGCAGTACTTC. Its translation is CSARWPGQGDEQYF. The chain links TRBV20-1 to TRBJ2-5, with 11 bases fitting TRBD1. The tail of the sequence fits TRBJ2-7 better, so the J call may be wrong. Per germline, CDR1 DFQATT and CDR2 SNEGSKA (reference sequence). This CDR3 is built from 14 residues.

This clonotype was seen many times. The chain uses TRBV20-1 and TRBJ2-3, with TRBD2 matching over 14 bases. CDR3 length equals 18 residues. The V segment lost 5 bases and the J segment 14 bases; nucleotides outside the gene matches: 24. Per the germline V gene, CDR1 is DFQATT and CDR2 is SNEGSKA (reference sequence). This CDR3 reads CSASGTSGSLGGHRYAYF. The DNA for the CDR3 is TGCAGTGCTTCCGGGACTAGCGGGAGCTTAGGGGGGCACAGATACGCGTATTTT.

This chain connects TRBV5-1 to TRBJ2-6, with D unclear. The CDR3 loop spans 15 amino acids. The germline gives CDR1 SGHRS, CDR2 YFSETQ. The V end lost 6 bases, the J end lost 4 bases, and 14 bases lay between the germline ends. CDR3 in amino acids: CASTLPTSGANVLTF. The CDR3 DNA follows: TGCGCCAGCACCCTACCCACGAGCGGGGCCAACGTCCTGACTTTC. The full variable domain, its missing parts supplied by reference TRBV5-1 and TRBJ2-6, is KAGVTQTPRYLIKTRGQQVTLSCSPISGHRSVSWYQQTPGQGLQFLFEYFSETQRNKGNFPGRFSGRQFSNSRSEMNVSTLELGDSALYLCASTLPTSGANVLTFGAGSRLTVL.

This chain links TRBV6-5 with TRBJ2-1; 7 nucleotides align to TRBD1. The CDR3 loop spans 15 amino acids. The V segment lost 5 bases and the J segment 2 bases; nucleotides outside the gene matches: 6. Germline CDR1 reads MNHEY; CDR2 reads SVGAGI. CDR3 nucleotides: TGTGCCAGCAGTCCCGACAGGGATCCCTACAATGAGCAGTTCTTC. Its protein product is CASSPDRDPYNEQFF.

This clonotype was seen more than once but under ten times. This chain joins TRBV29-1 and TRBJ2-7; D unclear. V was cut by 7 bases and J by 2 bases, with 18 bases left in between. Germline assignment: CDR1 SQVTM and CDR2 ANQGSEA. The CDR3 consists of 14 residues. As DNA, the CDR3 is TGCAGCGGAGCCCAAGGTACCACCCCCTACGAGCAGTACTTC. Residues: CSGAQGTTPYEQYF.

This clonotype was found once. The chain links TRBV6-1 to TRBJ2-6, with TRBD2 matching 11 bases. Per the germline V gene, CDR1 is MNHNS and CDR2 is SASEGT. The V gene end was trimmed by 10 bases and the J gene end by 0 bases; junction bases not matched to a gene: 8. This CDR3 spans 17 amino acids. The CDR3 region has the DNA TGTGCCACCTCTGTTAGCGGGAGGGCCTCTGGGGCCAACGTCCTGACTTTC. This translates into CATSVSGRASGANVLTF.

The chain combines TRBV10-3 with TRBJ2-1; tentative D call: TRBD2 (6 bases). V lost 0 bases, J lost 3 bases, and 15 bases lay in between. From germline, CDR1 is ENHRY and CDR2 SYGVKD. This CDR3 region has 17 residues. Here the CDR3 DNA reads TGTGCCATCAGTGAGTCGCAGGCTAGCGCCTTCTACAATGAGCAGTTCTTC. Translating gives CAISESQASAFYNEQFF.

The genes are TRBV9 and TRBJ2-3, with 10 bases lining up with TRBD2. Germline V gene lookup returns CDR1 SGDLS and CDR2 YYNGEE. Germline trimming cut 3 bases from V and 5 bases from J; bases unmatched to any gene: 9. The CDR3 is made up of 16 amino acids. Written as DNA, the CDR3 is TGTGCCAGCAGCGAAACTAGCGGGACTGCGGGAGATACGCAGTATTTT. It translates to CASSETSGTAGDTQYF.

J is TRBJ2-3 and V is TRBV20-1, with D unclear. Germline V gives CDR1 DFQATT, CDR2 SNEGSKA (reference sequence). Trimming cost V 4 bases and J 1 base, with 3 bases left between them. This CDR3 is built from 11 residues. DNA for the CDR3: TGCAGTGCTACAGGCACAGATACGCAGTATTTT. Translated: CSATGTDTQYF.